This record concerns one TCR beta chain sequence. The CDR3 totals 12 residues. Germline V gene data show CDR1 as SEHNR and CDR2 as FQNEAQ (reference sequence). The V and J ends lost 11 bases and 6 bases respectively, with 13 bases between them. Data came from immunoSEQ multiplex PCR; TCRdb stores just in-frame clones and leaves some out. The repertoire holds over 60,000 clones, with around 90% as singletons. This entry comes from a study of siplizumab effects on memory and regulatory T cells. The specimen was CD8+ T cells sorted from blood. This TCR was recovered from a human donor in good health. The rearrangement uses TRBV7-9 and TRBJ2-2, with D uncertain. CDR3 amino acids: CAGRVGSGELFF. The CDR3 nucleotides are TGTGCCGGCCGCGTCGGCTCCGGGGAGCTGTTTTTT.